This T cell receptor beta chain derives from a study of cytomegalovirus exposure and HLA in healthy donors. Findings of the study overall: In a later analysis, donors in an Asian-associated ancestry cluster reportedly had fewer N-insertions in productive TCRs than the cohort mean. When analyzed later, a missense DCLRE1C variant was found to be linked to TCR beta V- and J-gene trimming.

It was with 60 Vbeta and 13 Jbeta primers that the PCR ran. Clones were sequenced by immunoSEQ multiplex PCR, and TCRdb holds only the in-frame ones, with some missing. The sample includes approximately 130,000 clones, approximately 81% of them seen just once. This clone came up a few times. No antigen is known for it. The junction differs from germline at one of its ends, possibly a read error. This clonotype was sampled from a man aged 18 to 35 in good health and CMV-seronegative. What was sequenced was PBMCs.

The CDR3 reads CSVPTTGQDHF. The CDR3 region has the DNA TGCAGTGTCCCGACTACGGGACAAGATCACTTC. The genes are TRBV20-1 and TRBJ2-7; maybe TRBD1 (6 bases). The CDR3 length is 11 residues. Germline lookup yields CDR1 DFQATT and CDR2 SNEGSKA (reference sequence).